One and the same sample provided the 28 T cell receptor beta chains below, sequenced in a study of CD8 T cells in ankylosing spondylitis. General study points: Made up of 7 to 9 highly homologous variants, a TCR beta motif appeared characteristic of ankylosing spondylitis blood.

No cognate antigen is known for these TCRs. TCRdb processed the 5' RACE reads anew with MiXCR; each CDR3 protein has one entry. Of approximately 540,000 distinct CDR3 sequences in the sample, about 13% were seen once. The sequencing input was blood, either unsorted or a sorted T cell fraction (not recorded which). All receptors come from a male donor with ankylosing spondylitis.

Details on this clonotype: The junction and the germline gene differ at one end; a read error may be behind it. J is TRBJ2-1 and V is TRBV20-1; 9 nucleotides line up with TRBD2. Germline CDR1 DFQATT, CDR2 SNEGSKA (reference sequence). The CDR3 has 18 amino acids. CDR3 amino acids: CCARNLRRGGRAGNEQFF. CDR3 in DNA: TGCTGTGCTAGAAACCTACGTCGTGGCGGGAGGGCGGGGAATGAGCAGTTCTTC.

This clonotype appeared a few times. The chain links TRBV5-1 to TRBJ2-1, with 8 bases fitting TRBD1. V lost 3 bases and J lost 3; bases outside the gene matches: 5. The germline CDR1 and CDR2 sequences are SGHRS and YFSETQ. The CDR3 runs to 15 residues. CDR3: CASSSQGQVYNEQFF. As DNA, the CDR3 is TGCGCCAGCAGCTCGCAGGGACAGGTCTACAATGAGCAGTTCTTC.

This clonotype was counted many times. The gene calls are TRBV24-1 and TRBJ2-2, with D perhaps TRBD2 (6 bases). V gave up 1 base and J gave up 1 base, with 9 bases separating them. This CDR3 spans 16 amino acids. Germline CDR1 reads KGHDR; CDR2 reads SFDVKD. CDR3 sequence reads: CATSDFSGGNTGELFF. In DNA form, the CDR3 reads TGTGCCACCAGTGATTTTAGCGGCGGGAACACCGGGGAGCTGTTTTTT.

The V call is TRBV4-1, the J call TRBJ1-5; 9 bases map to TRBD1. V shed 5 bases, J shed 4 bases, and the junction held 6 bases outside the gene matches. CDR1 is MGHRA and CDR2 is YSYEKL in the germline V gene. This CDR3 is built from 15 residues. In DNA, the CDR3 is TGCGCCAGCAGCGCGTTCGGGACAGGGAATCAGCCCCAGCATTTT. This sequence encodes CASSAFGTGNQPQHF.

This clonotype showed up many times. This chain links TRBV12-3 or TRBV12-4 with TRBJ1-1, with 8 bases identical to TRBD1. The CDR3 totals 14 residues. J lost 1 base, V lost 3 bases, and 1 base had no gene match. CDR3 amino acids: CASSLGTGNTEAFF. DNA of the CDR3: TGTGCCAGCAGTTTGGGGACAGGGAACACTGAAGCTTTCTTT.

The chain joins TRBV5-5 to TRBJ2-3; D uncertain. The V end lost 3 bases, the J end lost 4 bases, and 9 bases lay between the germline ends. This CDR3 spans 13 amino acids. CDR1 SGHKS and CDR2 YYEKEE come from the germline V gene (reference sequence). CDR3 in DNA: TGTGCCAGCAGCTCCCTGACCCCAGATACGCAGTATTTT. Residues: CASSSLTPDTQYF.

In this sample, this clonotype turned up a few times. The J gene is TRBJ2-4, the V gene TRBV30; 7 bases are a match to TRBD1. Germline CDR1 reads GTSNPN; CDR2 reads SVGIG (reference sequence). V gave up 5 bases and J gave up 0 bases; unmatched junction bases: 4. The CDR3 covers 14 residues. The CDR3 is CAWGTDLAKNIQYF. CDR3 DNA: TGTGCCTGGGGGACAGATCTAGCCAAAAACATTCAGTACTTC.

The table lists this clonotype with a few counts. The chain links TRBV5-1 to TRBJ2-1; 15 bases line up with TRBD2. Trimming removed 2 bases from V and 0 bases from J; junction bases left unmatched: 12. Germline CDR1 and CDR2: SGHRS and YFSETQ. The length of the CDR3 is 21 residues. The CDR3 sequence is CASSFRPGLAGGQSSYNEQFF. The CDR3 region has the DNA TGCGCCAGCAGCTTTAGGCCCGGACTAGCGGGAGGGCAGAGCTCCTACAATGAGCAGTTCTTC.

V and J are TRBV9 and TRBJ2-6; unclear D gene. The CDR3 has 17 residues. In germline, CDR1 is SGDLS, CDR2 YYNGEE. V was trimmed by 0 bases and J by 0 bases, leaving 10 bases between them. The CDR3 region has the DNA TGTGCCAGCAGCGTAGGTATTCCGAGCTCTGGGGCCAACGTCCTGACTTTC. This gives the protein CASSVGIPSSGANVLTF.

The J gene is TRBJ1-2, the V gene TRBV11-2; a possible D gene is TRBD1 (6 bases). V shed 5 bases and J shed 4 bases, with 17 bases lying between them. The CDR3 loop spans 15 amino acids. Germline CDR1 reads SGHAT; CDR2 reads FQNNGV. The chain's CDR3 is CASSASTGLVYGYTF. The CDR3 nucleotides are TGTGCCAGCAGCGCATCTACAGGGCTCGTCTATGGCTACACCTTC.

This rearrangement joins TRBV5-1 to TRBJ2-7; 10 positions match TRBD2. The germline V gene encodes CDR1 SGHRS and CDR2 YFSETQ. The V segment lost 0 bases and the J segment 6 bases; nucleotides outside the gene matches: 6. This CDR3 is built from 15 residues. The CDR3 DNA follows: TGCGCCAGCAGCTTGGGGGGGACTAGCGTAGGCGAGCAGTACTTC. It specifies CASSLGGTSVGEQYF.

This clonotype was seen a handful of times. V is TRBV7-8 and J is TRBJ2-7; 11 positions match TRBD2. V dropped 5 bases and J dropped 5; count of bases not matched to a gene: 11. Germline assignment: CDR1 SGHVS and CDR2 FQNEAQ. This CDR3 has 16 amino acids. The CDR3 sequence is CASSTYKLAGVDEQYF. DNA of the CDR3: TGTGCCAGCAGCACCTACAAACTAGCGGGAGTGGACGAGCAGTACTTC.

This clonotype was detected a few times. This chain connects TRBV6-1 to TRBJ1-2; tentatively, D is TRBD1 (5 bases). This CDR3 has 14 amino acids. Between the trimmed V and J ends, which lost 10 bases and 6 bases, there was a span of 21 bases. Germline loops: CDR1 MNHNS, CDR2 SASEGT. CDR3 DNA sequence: TGTGCCACAAGAGCCGTCGGGGGAGCCCATGGCTACACCTTC. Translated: CATRAVGGAHGYTF.

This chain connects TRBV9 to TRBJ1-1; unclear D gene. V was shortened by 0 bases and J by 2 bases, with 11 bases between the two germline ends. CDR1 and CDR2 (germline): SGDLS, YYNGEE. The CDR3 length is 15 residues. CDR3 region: CASSVEGAFNTEAFF. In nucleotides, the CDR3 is TGTGCCAGCAGCGTAGAGGGAGCCTTTAACACTGAAGCTTTCTTT.

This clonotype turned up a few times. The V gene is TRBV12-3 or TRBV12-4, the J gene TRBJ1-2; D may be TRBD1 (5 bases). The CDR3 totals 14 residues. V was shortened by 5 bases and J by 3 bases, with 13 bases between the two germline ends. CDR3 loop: CASSRRVRDYGYTF. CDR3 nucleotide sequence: TGTGCCAGCAGTCGCAGGGTACGGGACTATGGCTACACCTTC.

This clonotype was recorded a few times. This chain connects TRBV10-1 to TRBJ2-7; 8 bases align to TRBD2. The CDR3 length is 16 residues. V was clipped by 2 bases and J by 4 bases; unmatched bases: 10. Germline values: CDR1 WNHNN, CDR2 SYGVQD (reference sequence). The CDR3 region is CASSEGPLTGGYEQYF. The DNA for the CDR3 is TGCGCCAGCAGTGAGGGTCCGCTGACGGGAGGGTACGAGCAGTACTTC.

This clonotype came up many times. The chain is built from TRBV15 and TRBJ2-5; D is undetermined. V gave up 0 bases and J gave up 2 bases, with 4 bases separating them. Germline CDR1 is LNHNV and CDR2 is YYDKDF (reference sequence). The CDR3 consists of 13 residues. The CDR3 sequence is CATSRDQQETQYF. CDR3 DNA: TGTGCCACCAGCAGAGATCAGCAAGAGACCCAGTACTTC.

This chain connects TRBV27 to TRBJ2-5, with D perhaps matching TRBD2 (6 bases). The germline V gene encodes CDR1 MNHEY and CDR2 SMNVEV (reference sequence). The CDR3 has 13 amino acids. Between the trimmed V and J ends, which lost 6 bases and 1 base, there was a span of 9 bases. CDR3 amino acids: CASRGSGQETQYF. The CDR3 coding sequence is TGTGCCAGCAGGGGTAGCGGCCAAGAGACCCAGTACTTC.

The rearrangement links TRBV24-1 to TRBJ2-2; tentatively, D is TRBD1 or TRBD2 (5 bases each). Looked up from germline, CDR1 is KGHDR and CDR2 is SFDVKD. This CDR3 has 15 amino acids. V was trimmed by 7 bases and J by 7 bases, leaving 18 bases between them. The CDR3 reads CATSQSRDVLGELFF. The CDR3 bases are TGTGCCACCAGCCAGTCCCGGGACGTACTCGGGGAGCTGTTTTTT.

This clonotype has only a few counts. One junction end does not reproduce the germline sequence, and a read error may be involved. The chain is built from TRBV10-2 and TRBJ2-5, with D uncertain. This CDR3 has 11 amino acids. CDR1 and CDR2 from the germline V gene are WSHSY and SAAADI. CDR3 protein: CASSTQGTQYF. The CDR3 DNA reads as TGCGCCAGCAGTACTCAAGGGACCCAGTACTTC.

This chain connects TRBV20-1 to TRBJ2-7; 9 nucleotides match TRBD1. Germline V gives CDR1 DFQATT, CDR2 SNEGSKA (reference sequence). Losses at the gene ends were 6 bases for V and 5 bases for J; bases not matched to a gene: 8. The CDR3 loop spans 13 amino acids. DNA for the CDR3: TGCAGTGCGCCGGACAGGGGAGACCACGAGCAGTACTTC. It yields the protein CSAPDRGDHEQYF.

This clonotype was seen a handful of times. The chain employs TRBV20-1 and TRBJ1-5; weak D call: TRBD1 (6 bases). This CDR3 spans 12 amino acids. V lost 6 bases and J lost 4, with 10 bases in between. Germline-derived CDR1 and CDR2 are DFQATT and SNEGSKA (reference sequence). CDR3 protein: CSAKQGNQPQHF. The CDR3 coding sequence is TGCAGTGCCAAACAGGGAAATCAGCCCCAGCATTTT.

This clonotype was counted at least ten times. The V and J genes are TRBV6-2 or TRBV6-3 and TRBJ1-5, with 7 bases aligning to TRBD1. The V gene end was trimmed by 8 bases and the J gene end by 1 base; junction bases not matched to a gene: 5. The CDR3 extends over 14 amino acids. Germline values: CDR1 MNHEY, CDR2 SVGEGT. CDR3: CASSRGGSNQPQHF. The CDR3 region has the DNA TGTGCCAGCTCGCGAGGGGGCAGCAATCAGCCCCAGCATTTT.

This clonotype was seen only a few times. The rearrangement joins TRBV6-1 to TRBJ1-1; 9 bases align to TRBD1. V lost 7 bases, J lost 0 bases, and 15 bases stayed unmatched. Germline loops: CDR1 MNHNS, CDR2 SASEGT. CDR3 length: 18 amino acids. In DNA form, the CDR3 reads TGTGCCAGCACCAAGGGTGGACAGGGGTACTTCATGAACACTGAAGCTTTCTTT. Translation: CASTKGGQGYFMNTEAFF.

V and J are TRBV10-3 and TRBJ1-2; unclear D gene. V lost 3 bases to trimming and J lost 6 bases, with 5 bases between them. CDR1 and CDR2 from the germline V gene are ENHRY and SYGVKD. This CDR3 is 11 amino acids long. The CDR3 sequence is CAISDGDGYTF. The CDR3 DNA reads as TGTGCCATCAGTGATGGTGATGGCTACACCTTC.

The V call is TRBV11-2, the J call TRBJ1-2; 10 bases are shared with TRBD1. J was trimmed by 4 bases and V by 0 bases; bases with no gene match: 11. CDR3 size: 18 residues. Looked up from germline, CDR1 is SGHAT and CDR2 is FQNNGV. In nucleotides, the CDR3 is TGTGCCAGCAGCTTAGACCGAGGGACAGGGGATGTTGGCTATGGCTACACCTTC. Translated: CASSLDRGTGDVGYGYTF.

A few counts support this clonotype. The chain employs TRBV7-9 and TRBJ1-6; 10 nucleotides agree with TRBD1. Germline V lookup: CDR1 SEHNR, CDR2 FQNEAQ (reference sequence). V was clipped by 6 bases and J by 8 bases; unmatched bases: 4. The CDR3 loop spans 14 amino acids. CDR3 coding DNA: TGTGCCAGCAGGGGGACAGGGGATCATTCACCCCTCCACTTT. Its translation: CASRGTGDHSPLHF.

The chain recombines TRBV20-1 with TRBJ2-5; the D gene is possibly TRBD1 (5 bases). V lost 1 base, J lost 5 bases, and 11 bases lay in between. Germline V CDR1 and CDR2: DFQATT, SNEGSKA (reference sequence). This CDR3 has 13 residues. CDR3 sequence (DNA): TGCAGTGCTAGAGTTTCAGGGTGGGAGACCCAGTACTTC. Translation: CSARVSGWETQYF.